Below, 20 T cell receptor beta chains from the same sample are listed, as sequenced in a study of T cell responses to AZD1222 COVID-19 vaccine. Repertoires were generated with immunoSEQ multiplex PCR, while TCRdb's copy carries only in-frame clones and drops some. The sample has some 150,000 clones; roughly four fifths are singletons. This material consisted of peripheral blood, taken on day 0 of MenACWY control vaccination. These receptors were taken from an adult in good health.

This clone was seen just once. The chain joins TRBV6-4 to TRBJ2-2, with 8 bases fitting TRBD2. CDR3 length: 14 amino acids. Germline-derived CDR1 and CDR2 are MRHNA and SNTAGT. The V gene end was trimmed by 6 bases and the J gene end by 3 bases; junction bases not matched to a gene: 3. CDR3: CASRLAAYTGELFF. For the CDR3, the DNA is TGTGCCAGCAGACTAGCGGCGTACACCGGGGAGCTGTTTTTT.

The CDR3 DNA is TGTGCCACCTCAGCCGAGGGGGGCCCCTACGAGCAGTACGTC. The encoded protein is CATSAEGGPYEQYV. The chain carries TRBV15 and TRBJ2-7; either TRBD1 or TRBD2 may fit D (6 bases each). The V gene's germline CDR1 is LNHNV and CDR2 YYDKDF (reference sequence). The CDR3 length is 14 residues. Trimming removed 8 bases from V and 2 bases from J, with 16 bases in between.

This chain links TRBV2 with TRBJ1-5, with D perhaps TRBD1 (6 bases). The V gene's germline CDR1 is SNHLY and CDR2 FYNNEI. The V end was cut by 6 bases, the J end by 4 bases, with 10 bases between. This CDR3 comprises 13 residues. CDR3 sequence: CASRAQGNQPQHF. CDR3 nucleotide sequence: TGTGCCAGCAGAGCCCAGGGGAATCAGCCCCAGCATTTT.

This chain connects TRBV12-5 to TRBJ2-2; maybe TRBD1 (5 bases). The germline V and J ends were trimmed by 0 bases and 8 bases, with 13 bases remaining between them. The length of the CDR3 is 15 residues. CDR1 is LGHNT, CDR2 FRNRAP, per germline. The CDR3, as DNA: TGTGCTAGTGGTTTGGTCGTGTCAGGGTCGGGGGAGCTGTTTTTT. Amino acid sequence: CASGLVVSGSGELFF.

V is TRBV28 and J is TRBJ1-1; 8 bases agree with TRBD1. Germline trimming cut 1 base from V and 3 bases from J; bases unmatched to any gene: 4. The length of the CDR3 is 15 residues. Germline-derived CDR1 and CDR2 are MDHEN and SYDVKM. CDR3 DNA: TGTGCCAGCAGTTTATCTCAGGGGGCGCACACTGAAGCTTTCTTT. Translating gives CASSLSQGAHTEAFF.

V gene TRBV2 combines with J gene TRBJ2-1; the D gene is possibly TRBD1 (6 bases). Trimming cost V 4 bases and J 4 bases, with 17 bases left between them. The CDR3 length is 16 residues. CDR1 is SNHLY, CDR2 FYNNEI, per germline. The DNA for the CDR3 is TGTGCCAGCAGTGGGGGGACCGGGACACGATACAATGAGCAGTTCTTC. Encoded protein: CASSGGTGTRYNEQFF.

This chain connects TRBV10-3 to TRBJ1-2; D call uncertain. The CDR3 loop spans 11 amino acids. The V end lost 3 bases, the J end lost 7 bases, and 6 bases lay between the germline ends. Germline V gene lookup returns CDR1 ENHRY and CDR2 SYGVKD. The CDR3 is CAISDVGGYTF. The CDR3 region has the DNA TGTGCCATCAGTGACGTCGGTGGCTACACCTTC.

The J gene is TRBJ1-5, the V gene TRBV27; the D gene is possibly TRBD1 (5 bases). V dropped 5 bases and J dropped 3 bases, with 11 bases sitting between them. Germline V gene sequence: CDR1 MNHEY, CDR2 SMNVEV (reference sequence). The CDR3 consists of 14 residues. CDR3 nucleotide sequence: TGTGCCAGCAGTGGGACTCTTTCCAATCAGCCCCAGCATTTT. Translating gives CASSGTLSNQPQHF.

The chain has TRBV9 and TRBJ1-3, with D perhaps matching TRBD1 (5 bases). Trimming took off 4 bases at V and 2 bases at J, with 13 bases between the two ends. Germline V gene sequence: CDR1 SGDLS, CDR2 YYNGEE. This CDR3 comprises 15 residues. CDR3 sequence: CASSLTTGTGNTIYF. DNA for the CDR3: TGTGCCAGCAGCCTGACTACAGGAACTGGAAACACCATATATTTT.

This CDR3 reads CASSLARETDTQYF. Here the CDR3 DNA reads TGTGCCAGCAGCTTAGCTCGGGAGACAGATACGCAGTATTTT. This chain connects TRBV13 to TRBJ2-3, with D perhaps TRBD2 (6 bases). Germline CDR1 and CDR2: PRHDT and FYEKMQ (reference sequence). Trimming removed 1 base at V and 3 bases at J, with 8 bases between. The CDR3 has 14 residues.

This chain connects TRBV9 to TRBJ2-1; no reliable D call. The CDR3 is made up of 13 amino acids. Germline-derived CDR1 and CDR2 are SGDLS and YYNGEE. Trimming cost V 4 bases and J 6 bases, with 11 bases left between them. CDR3 DNA: TGTGCCAGCAGCCCACCTCGGAGCAATGAGCAGTTCTTC. Translated: CASSPPRSNEQFF. The whole variable domain, filled in from reference TRBV9 and TRBJ2-1, reads DSGVTQTPKHLITATGQRVTLRCSPRSGDLSVYWYQQSLDQGLQFLIQYYNGEERAKGNILERFSAQQFPDLHSELNLSSLELGDSALYFCASSPPRSNEQFFGPGTRLTVL.

This clone was observed once. Without the conserved terminal phenylalanine or tryptophan, this CDR3 likely stems from a read error. It is unclear where the CDR3 begins or ends on the DNA, so no DNA is shown, and the CDR3 is as TCRdb lists it. The J gene is TRBJ1-1, the V gene TRBV18; TRBD1, the D gene given by the table, was not confirmed from the DNA. The CDR3 region is 13 residues in length, termini included. Germline assignment: CDR1 KGHSH and CDR2 LQKENI. The CDR3 is CASSQSAGLGQTM.

The chain joins TRBV3-1 (or the pseudogene TRBV3-2) to TRBJ1-2, with 9 bases identical to TRBD1. Germline assignment: CDR1 LGHDT and CDR2 YNNKEL (reference sequence). CDR3 length: 11 residues. Trimming cost V 4 bases and J 12 bases; bases outside gene matches: 3. The CDR3 DNA sequence: TGTGCCAGCAGCCTTGGGACAGGGCACACCTTC. Protein product: CASSLGTGHTF.

This chain links TRBV5-1 with TRBJ2-3; 9 nucleotides agree with TRBD2. Trimming took 2 bases from V and 6 from J; bases not matched to a gene: 7. CDR1 and CDR2 from the germline V gene are SGHRS and YFSETQ. The CDR3 has 15 residues. The chain's CDR3 is CASSLGGGATDTQYF. CDR3 sequence (DNA): TGCGCCAGCAGCTTAGGCGGGGGGGCAACGGATACGCAGTATTTT.

The chain has TRBV9 and TRBJ2-1; D is tentatively TRBD1 or TRBD2 (5 bases each). The V and J ends lost 0 bases and 10 bases respectively, with 14 bases between them. The CDR3 extends over 14 amino acids. CDR1 is SGDLS and CDR2 is YYNGEE in the germline V gene. CDR3 amino acids: CASSVAQGDLEQFF. CDR3 in DNA: TGTGCCAGCAGCGTAGCTCAAGGGGACCTGGAGCAGTTCTTC.

V usage is TRBV18 and J usage is TRBJ2-5, with D perhaps given as TRBD1 or TRBD2 (5 bases each). CDR3 size: 15 residues. Per the germline V gene, CDR1 is KGHSH and CDR2 is LQKENI. Trimming cost V 3 bases and J 5 bases, with 16 bases left between them. CDR3 sequence: CASSPGVAGGETQYF. The CDR3, as DNA: TGTGCCAGCTCACCGGGGGTGGCAGGAGGTGAGACCCAGTACTTC.

This clone was picked up one time. V is TRBV6-5 and J is TRBJ2-7; 7 bases agree with TRBD2. The CDR3 covers 14 residues. V was clipped by 10 bases and J by 1 base; unmatched bases: 10. CDR1 MNHEY and CDR2 SVGAGI come from the germline V gene. CDR3 loop: CATILSGGSYEQYF. CDR3 coding DNA: TGTGCCACAATCCTCTCGGGGGGATCCTACGAGCAGTACTTC.

This chain uses TRBV3-1 (or the pseudogene TRBV3-2) with TRBJ1-1; 7 positions match TRBD1. CDR1 and CDR2 (germline): LGHDT, YNNKEL (reference sequence). The CDR3 sequence is 14 residues long. The trim removed 0 bases at V and 7 bases at J, leaving 5 bases unmatched. The CDR3 loop is CASSQDPRQGEAFF. CDR3 coding DNA: TGTGCCAGCAGCCAAGATCCCCGACAGGGTGAAGCTTTCTTT.

The genes are TRBV3-1 (or the pseudogene TRBV3-2) and TRBJ2-2, with D unclear. This CDR3 is 13 amino acids long. Trimming cost V 3 bases and J 6 bases, with 8 bases left between them. The germline V gene encodes CDR1 LGHDT and CDR2 YNNKEL (reference sequence). The CDR3 bases are TGTGCCAGCAGCCAGCTGATTTCCGGGGAGCTGTTTTTT. It translates to CASSQLISGELFF.

This clone came up a few times. In DNA, the CDR3 is TGCGCCAGCAGCTTGGCCGGGACAGCTGAAGCTTTCTTT. Its protein product is CASSLAGTAEAFF. The V and J genes are TRBV5-1 and TRBJ1-1; TRBD1 agrees at 7 bases. CDR3 length: 13 amino acids. The trim removed 0 bases at V and 6 bases at J, leaving 2 bases unmatched. Germline values: CDR1 SGHRS, CDR2 YFSETQ.